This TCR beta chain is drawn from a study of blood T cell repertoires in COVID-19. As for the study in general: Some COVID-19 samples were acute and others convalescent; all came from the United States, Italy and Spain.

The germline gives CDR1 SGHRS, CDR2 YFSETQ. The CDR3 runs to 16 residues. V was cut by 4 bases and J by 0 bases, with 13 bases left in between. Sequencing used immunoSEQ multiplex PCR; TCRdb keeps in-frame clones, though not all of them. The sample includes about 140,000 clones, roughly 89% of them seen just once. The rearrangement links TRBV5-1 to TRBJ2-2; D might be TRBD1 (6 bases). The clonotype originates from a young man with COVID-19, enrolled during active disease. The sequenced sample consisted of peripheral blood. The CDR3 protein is CASSQSRTANTGELFF. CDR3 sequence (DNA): TGCGCCAGCAGCCAGTCCCGGACAGCGAACACCGGGGAGCTGTTTTTT.